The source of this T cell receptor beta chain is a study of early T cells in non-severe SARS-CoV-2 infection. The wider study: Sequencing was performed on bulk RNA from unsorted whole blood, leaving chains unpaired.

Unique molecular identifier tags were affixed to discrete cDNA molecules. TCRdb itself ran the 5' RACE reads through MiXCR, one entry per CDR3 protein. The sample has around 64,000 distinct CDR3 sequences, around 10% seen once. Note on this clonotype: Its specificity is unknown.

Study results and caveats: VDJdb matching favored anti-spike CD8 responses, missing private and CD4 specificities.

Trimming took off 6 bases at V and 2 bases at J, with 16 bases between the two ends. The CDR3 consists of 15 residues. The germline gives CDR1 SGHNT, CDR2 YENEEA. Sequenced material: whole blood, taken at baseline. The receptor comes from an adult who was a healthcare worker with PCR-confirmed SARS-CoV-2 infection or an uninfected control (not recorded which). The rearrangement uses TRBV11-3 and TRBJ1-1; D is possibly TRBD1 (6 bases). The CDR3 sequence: CASSVNGGRNTEAFF. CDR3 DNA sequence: TGTGCCAGCAGTGTGAACGGGGGCCGAAACACTGAAGCTTTCTTT.